Following are 4 T cell receptor beta chains from one sample sequenced in a study of blood T cell repertoires in COVID-19. The repertoire was sequenced with immunoSEQ multiplex PCR; TCRdb's copy has only in-frame clones and lacks some. Of roughly 100,000 clones in the sample, approximately 90% were seen once. Input material: peripheral blood. The receptors derive from a man between 50 and 59 years old with acute or convalescent COVID-19.

The chain recombines TRBV2 with TRBJ1-2; TRBD1 might be the D (6 bases). The germline V gene encodes CDR1 SNHLY and CDR2 FYNNEI. This CDR3 comprises 14 residues. V lost 6 bases, J lost 0 bases, and 11 bases lay in between. The CDR3 reads CASSGQRPNYGYTF. The CDR3 coding sequence is TGTGCCAGCAGCGGACAGAGACCTAACTATGGCTACACCTTC.

V gene TRBV5-4 combines with J gene TRBJ2-3; no definite D call. CDR3 length: 13 amino acids. The germline V gene encodes CDR1 SGHNT and CDR2 YYREEE (reference sequence). Trimming removed 2 bases from V and 3 bases from J, with 7 bases in between. CDR3 coding DNA: TGTGCCAGCAGCTTACCAGAAACAGATACGCAGTATTTT. Translated, it gives CASSLPETDTQYF.

This sequence joins TRBV7-6 and TRBJ2-5; no reliable D call. The V end was cut by 10 bases, the J end by 5 bases, with 11 bases between. Germline CDR1 and CDR2: SGHVS and FNYEAQ. The length of the CDR3 is 11 residues. CDR3 nucleotide sequence: TGTGCCATCGACGGCAGGGAGACCCAGTACTTC. Protein sequence: CAIDGRETQYF. Full variable domain (remainder filled in from reference TRBV7-6 and TRBJ2-5): GAGVSQSPRYKVTKRGQDVALRCDPISGHVSLYWYRQALGQGPEFLTYFNYEAQQDKSGLPNDRFSAERPEGSISTLTIQRTEQRDSAMYRCAIDGRETQYFGPGTRLLVL.

The genes are TRBV4-1 and TRBJ2-1, with 14 bases matching TRBD2. The length of the CDR3 is 18 residues. Germline V gene lookup returns CDR1 MGHRA and CDR2 YSYEKL. J was trimmed by 3 bases and V by 3 bases; bases with no gene match: 7. The CDR3 bases are TGCGCCAGCAGCCACGCGACTAGCGGGGGGGCCTACTACAATGAGCAGTTCTTC. It is translated as CASSHATSGGAYYNEQFF.